A single sample gave rise to the 14 T cell receptor beta chains below, sequenced in a study of CD8 T cells in Susac syndrome (dated by TCRdb to the late 2010s). The method behind the library was the immunoSEQ multiplex PCR assay. RNA was extracted using the RNeasy kit, and about 0.5 to 1 ug of the RNA was reverse transcribed with random hexamers. TCRdb passed the public sequencing reads through fastp at Q25 and MiXCR, retaining productive beta sequences. All rows with the same CDR3 protein become a single entry with the most common DNA and genes. In all, the sample holds about 190,000 distinct CDR3 sequences, and roughly 92% of those were seen once. 0.09% to 0.12% of the sample goes to the ten largest clones. The sample taken for sequencing was CD4+ T cells from PBMCs. The receptors come from a human donor in good health.

The CDR3 loop is CAYKNTGELFF. The CDR3 DNA reads as TGTGCCTACAAAAACACCGGGGAGCTGTTTTTT. This chain joins TRBV6-6 and TRBJ2-2, with D unclear. CDR1 and CDR2 (germline): MNHNY, SVGAGI (reference sequence). The germline V and J ends were trimmed by 11 bases and 2 bases, with 6 bases remaining between them. The length of the CDR3 is 11 residues.

This chain's CDR3 is CASSQDRGRTDTQYF. For the CDR3, the DNA is TGTGCCAGCAGCCAGGACAGGGGACGCACAGATACGCAGTATTTT. The gene calls are TRBV3-1 and TRBJ2-3; 9 nucleotides agree with TRBD1. V was pared by 3 bases and J by 1 base, with 2 bases of the junction left unmatched. The CDR3 runs to 15 residues. In germline, CDR1 is LGHDT, CDR2 YNNKEL (reference sequence).

The chain has TRBV29-1 and TRBJ2-1; TRBD1 might be the D (5 bases). Germline CDR1 reads SQVTM; CDR2 reads ANQGSEA. The CDR3 is made up of 16 amino acids. CDR3: CRLRSGIYPNYNEQFF. CDR3 nucleotides: TGCAGGTTGAGATCAGGGATATACCCCAACTACAATGAGCAGTTCTTC.

The gene calls are TRBV29-1 and TRBJ2-7; 10 bases align to TRBD2. Germline V gives CDR1 SQVTM, CDR2 ANQGSEA. Unmatched junction bases numbered 4, after V lost 6 bases and J lost 5 bases. The length of the CDR3 is 12 residues. For the CDR3, the DNA is TGCAGCGTAATAGCGGGGGGAAACGAGCAGTACTTC. It specifies CSVIAGGNEQYF.

This clonotype was counted between two and nine times. V is TRBV6-1 and J is TRBJ2-3; a possible D gene is TRBD2 (6 bases). Germline V gene lookup returns CDR1 MNHNS and CDR2 SASEGT. V shed 6 bases and J shed 9 bases, with 10 bases lying between them. The CDR3 runs 11 residues. This chain's CDR3 is CASSDGGTQYF. CDR3 bases: TGTGCCAGCAGCGATGGGGGGACGCAGTATTTT.

This chain links TRBV20-1 with TRBJ1-1; D perhaps matches TRBD1 (6 bases). This CDR3 has 9 residues. V gave up 7 bases and J gave up 7 bases, with 7 bases separating them. Germline lookup yields CDR1 DFQATT and CDR2 SNEGSKA (reference sequence). CDR3 sequence: CSGQVEAFF. As DNA, the CDR3 is TGCAGTGGACAGGTTGAAGCTTTCTTT.

This chain uses TRBV7-9 with TRBJ1-4, with D unresolved. Germline V lookup: CDR1 SEHNR, CDR2 FQNEAQ (reference sequence). This CDR3 contains 15 residues. V lost 6 bases to trimming and J lost 4 bases, with 15 bases between them. CDR3 nucleotides: TGTGCCAGCAGAAGTCCGACTGACCTTAATGAAAAACTGTTTTTT. Translation gives CASRSPTDLNEKLFF.

This chain links TRBV27 with TRBJ2-6; 7 bases are shared with TRBD1. This CDR3 has 15 amino acids. With V trimmed by 4 bases and J by 2 bases, 2 bases remained unmatched. Per germline, CDR1 MNHEY and CDR2 SMNVEV (reference sequence). DNA of the CDR3: TGTGCCAGCAGTTACAGGGGTGCTGGGGCCAACGTCCTGACTTTC. It specifies CASSYRGAGANVLTF.

Written as DNA, the CDR3 is TGTGCCAGCAGCCAAGGACCGGGACAGGGGACCACCGGGGAGCTGTTTTTT. Amino acids: CASSQGPGQGTTGELFF. The V and J genes are TRBV14 and TRBJ2-2; the match to TRBD1 covers 10 bases. Trimming removed 1 base from V and 4 bases from J; junction bases left unmatched: 6. CDR1 and CDR2 (germline): SGHDN, FVKESK. This CDR3 is 17 amino acids long.

V usage is TRBV28 and J usage is TRBJ2-6; the D is unclear. V dropped 4 bases and J dropped 0 bases, with 4 bases sitting between them. The CDR3 runs to 14 residues. Germline assignment: CDR1 MDHEN and CDR2 SYDVKM. The CDR3 loop is CASSSTSGANVLTF. CDR3 nucleotide sequence: TGTGCCAGCAGTTCGACCTCTGGGGCCAACGTCCTGACTTTC.

This chain joins TRBV20-1 and TRBJ1-2; a weak D match, TRBD1 (5 bases). Trimming left V 3 bases short and J 7 bases short, with 9 bases between. Germline values: CDR1 DFQATT, CDR2 SNEGSKA (reference sequence). The CDR3 length is 11 residues. The CDR3 DNA follows: TGCAGTGCTAGTTACAGGTTTGGCTACACCTTC. This encodes CSASYRFGYTF.

In DNA, the CDR3 is TGCGCCAGCAGGTTCGGACTAGCGGGTTCCTACGAGCAGTACGTC. It specifies CASRFGLAGSYEQYV. V gene TRBV5-1 combines with J gene TRBJ2-7; 11 positions agree with TRBD2. This CDR3 is built from 15 residues. From germline, CDR1 is SGHRS and CDR2 YFSETQ. With 5 bases clipped from V and 1 base from J, the junction kept 5 bases outside the gene matches.

V gene TRBV11-2 combines with J gene TRBJ2-1; maybe TRBD1 (6 bases). Between the trimmed V and J ends, which lost 7 bases and 11 bases, there was a span of 18 bases. The length of the CDR3 is 13 residues. Germline CDR1 is SGHAT and CDR2 is FQNNGV. The CDR3 sequence: CASTTDRPSQQFF. CDR3 in DNA: TGTGCCAGCACGACCGACAGGCCGTCCCAGCAGTTCTTC.

V is TRBV28 and J is TRBJ2-3; 7 bases are a match to TRBD2. V lost 3 bases and J lost 3; bases outside the gene matches: 6. The CDR3 is made up of 15 amino acids. CDR1 and CDR2 (germline): MDHEN, SYDVKM. In nucleotides, the CDR3 is TGTGCCAGCAGTTTCCAGGCGGGGGTGACAGATACGCAGTATTTT. Amino acid sequence: CASSFQAGVTDTQYF.